The 27 T cell receptor beta chains given below trace back to one sample, sequenced in a study of identical twins. TCRdb ran MiXCR on the 5' RACE reads and lists one entry per CDR3 protein. The sample has 1.5 million to 2 million distinct CDR3 sequences, about 32% seen once. Material for sequencing was cord blood. The receptors were sampled from a newborn girl in good health.

This clonotype has ten or more counts. The V and J genes are TRBV7-2 and TRBJ2-1; 9 nucleotides agree with TRBD2. Germline lookup yields CDR1 SGHTA and CDR2 FQGNSA. Trimming removed 0 bases from V and 2 bases from J; junction bases left unmatched: 2. This CDR3 has 16 residues. In DNA form, the CDR3 reads TGTGCCAGCAGCTTAGCGGGGACTAGCCCCTACAATGAGCAGTTCTTC. It encodes CASSLAGTSPYNEQFF.

The V call is TRBV19, the J call TRBJ2-7, with TRBD2 matching over 8 bases. Germline CDR1 is LNHDA and CDR2 is SQIVND (reference sequence). The CDR3 extends over 14 amino acids. The junction had 8 bases not matched to a gene; V was cut back by 8 bases and J by 2 bases. In DNA, the CDR3 is TGTGCCAGTGGGCCTAGCGGGCCTCCCTACGAGCAGTACTTC. Its protein is CASGPSGPPYEQYF.

The chain is built from TRBV29-1 and TRBJ2-5, with 7 bases matching TRBD1. The CDR3 contains 16 residues. Trimming took 7 bases from V and 3 from J; bases not matched to a gene: 17. CDR1 SQVTM and CDR2 ANQGSEA come from the germline V gene. CDR3: CSAADSGTASKETQYF. The CDR3 nucleotides are TGCAGCGCCGCCGATTCCGGGACAGCTTCTAAAGAGACCCAGTACTTC.

A word on this clonotype: Mismatch with germline at one junction end may stem from a read error. This chain connects TRBV12-3 or TRBV12-4 to TRBJ2-3, with 10 bases that match TRBD1. The CDR3 runs 14 residues. CDR3 sequence: CASSPTGGTDMQYF. CDR3 sequence (DNA): TGTGCCAGCAGTCCGACAGGGGGCACAGATATGCAGTATTTT.

This chain links TRBV12-3 or TRBV12-4 with TRBJ2-2, with D perhaps matching TRBD1 (5 bases). The CDR3 contains 20 residues. The germline V and J ends were trimmed by 1 base and 1 base, with 22 bases remaining between them. As DNA, the CDR3 is TGTGCCAGCAGTTTAGAATGGCTTCGCGACCCACAGGTGAACACCGGGGAGCTGTTTTTT. Amino acids: CASSLEWLRDPQVNTGELFF.

The chain has TRBV20-1 and TRBJ2-1; perhaps TRBD2 as D (6 bases). The CDR3 loop spans 14 amino acids. CDR1 is DFQATT and CDR2 is SNEGSKA in the germline V gene (reference sequence). Trimming took 1 base from V and 6 from J, leaving 13 bases between them. The CDR3 nucleotides read TGCAGTGCTAGAGTTGGGGGAGGCTTCAATGAGCAGTTCTTC. As protein: CSARVGGGFNEQFF.

This sequence joins TRBV3-1 and TRBJ2-1; TRBD2 is a possible D gene (5 bases). Trimming took off 8 bases at V and 1 base at J, with 18 bases between the two ends. The CDR3 has 16 residues. CDR1 and CDR2 (germline): LGHDT, YNNKEL (reference sequence). The CDR3 coding sequence is TGTGCCAGCCGTCAAACTAGTTTAATTTCCTACAATGAGCAGTTCTTC. Translation: CASRQTSLISYNEQFF.

This clonotype was seen a handful of times. The chain has TRBV24-1 and TRBJ1-5; D unclear. V lost 0 bases, J lost 11 bases, and 7 bases lay in between. Germline assignment: CDR1 KGHDR and CDR2 SFDVKD. This CDR3 comprises 12 residues. CDR3 DNA: TGTGCCACCAGTGATTTGGGGTCAGCCCAGCATTTT. Amino acids: CATSDLGSAQHF.

J is TRBJ2-1 and V is TRBV7-9, with 7 positions matching TRBD2. V lost 11 bases to trimming and J lost 5 bases; unmatched junction nucleotides: 12. This CDR3 contains 14 residues. Germline V gene data show CDR1 as SEHNR and CDR2 as FQNEAQ (reference sequence). The CDR3 DNA reads as TGTGCCCCCAGTCCGTGGGGAGGGGACAATGAGCAGTTCTTC. Translating gives CAPSPWGGDNEQFF.

The chain carries TRBV12-3 or TRBV12-4 and TRBJ1-2; D unresolved. Trimming cost V 7 bases and J 8 bases, with 11 bases left between them. CDR3 length: 11 residues. The CDR3 loop reads CASIEVGGYTF. The CDR3 DNA is TGTGCCAGCATAGAAGTGGGGGGCTACACCTTC.

This clonotype was counted a few times. The chain combines TRBV4-2 with TRBJ1-6; D is uncertain. The germline V and J ends were trimmed by 0 bases and 6 bases, with 15 bases remaining between them. The germline CDR1 and CDR2 sequences are LGHNA and YNFKEQ. There are 17 residues in the CDR3. DNA of the CDR3: TGTGCCAGCAGCCAAGATTGGGTAACCGACCTTAATTCACCCCTCCACTTT. Translation gives CASSQDWVTDLNSPLHF.

This chain uses TRBV29-1 with TRBJ2-4; perhaps TRBD1 as D (6 bases). Germline lookup yields CDR1 SQVTM and CDR2 ANQGSEA. This CDR3 has 14 residues. V lost 4 bases and J 0 bases, leaving 10 bases between the germline ends. Here the CDR3 reads CSVGEQGAKNIQYF. DNA of the CDR3: TGCAGCGTTGGAGAACAGGGAGCCAAAAACATTCAGTACTTC. Full variable domain (outside the CDR3, taken from reference TRBV29-1 and TRBJ2-4): SAVISQKPSRDICQRGTSLTIQCQVDSQVTMMFWYRQQPGQSLTLIATANQGSEATYESGFVIDKFPISRPNLTFSTLTVSNMSPEDSSIYLCSVGEQGAKNIQYFGAGTRLSVL.

Written as DNA, the CDR3 is TGTGCCAGCAGCGGTGAGCGTGGGTGGGGATATACGCAGTATTTT. Translated, it gives CASSGERGWGYTQYF. The chain recombines TRBV7-2 with TRBJ2-3, with D hard to call. The CDR3 spans 15 residues. In germline, CDR1 is SGHTA, CDR2 FQGNSA. V was trimmed by 5 bases and J by 7 bases, leaving 19 bases between them.

The V call is TRBV10-2, the J call TRBJ2-7; 9 positions match TRBD2. This CDR3 spans 16 amino acids. The germline V gene has CDR1 WSHSY and CDR2 SAAADI. V shed 3 bases, J shed 2 bases, and the junction held 8 bases outside the gene matches. Written as DNA, the CDR3 is TGCGCCAGCAGTGACCCTCCCGGGACTAGCACCTACGAGCAGTACTTC. Its translation is CASSDPPGTSTYEQYF.

The genes are TRBV20-1 and TRBJ2-3; TRBD2 matches 11 bases. The V and J ends lost 0 bases and 2 bases, in that order; junction bases with no gene match: 4. Germline assignment: CDR1 DFQATT and CDR2 SNEGSKA (reference sequence). The CDR3 totals 16 residues. The CDR3 region has the DNA TGCAGTGCTAGAGACCTACTAGCGGGGGCCACAGATACGCAGTATTTT. Protein sequence: CSARDLLAGATDTQYF.

The rearrangement uses TRBV29-1 and TRBJ2-3; the D gene is possibly TRBD2 (5 bases). The CDR3 covers 10 residues. Germline V gene sequence: CDR1 SQVTM, CDR2 ANQGSEA. Trimming stripped 7 bases from V and 8 bases from J, with 10 bases between. CDR3 residues: CSGSAGTQYF. The CDR3 DNA reads TGCAGCGGCTCTGCGGGTACGCAGTATTTT.

This clonotype was seen only a few times. This chain links TRBV12-5 with TRBJ2-7; tentative D call: TRBD2 (6 bases). CDR3 size: 12 residues. Germline CDR1 reads LGHNT; CDR2 reads FRNRAP. The germline V and J ends were trimmed by 2 bases and 6 bases, with 8 bases remaining between them. The CDR3 is CASGLYGGEQYF. The DNA for the CDR3 is TGTGCTAGTGGTTTGTACGGGGGCGAGCAGTACTTC.

The CDR3 coding sequence is TGCAGTGCTAACCGGGGCCATACTAATGAAAAACTGTTTTTT. Protein: CSANRGHTNEKLFF. The chain has TRBV20-1 and TRBJ1-4; possible D gene TRBD1, 5 bases. Trimming took off 4 bases at V and 2 bases at J, with 11 bases between the two ends. The CDR3 length is 14 residues. Per the germline V gene, CDR1 is DFQATT and CDR2 is SNEGSKA (reference sequence).

This chain uses TRBV28 with TRBJ1-5; D is possibly TRBD1 (6 bases). CDR1 and CDR2 from the germline V gene are MDHEN and SYDVKM. This CDR3 is 15 amino acids long. V was trimmed by 1 base and J by 7 bases, leaving 14 bases between them. CDR3 in amino acids: CASSLSTRGRQPQHF. The CDR3, as DNA: TGTGCCAGCAGTTTATCCACCAGGGGACGACAGCCCCAGCATTTT.

This clonotype was observed a handful of times. The V call is TRBV5-1, the J call TRBJ2-1, with 7 nucleotides matching TRBD2. V trimming: 1 base; J trimming: 3 bases; junction bases outside the gene matches: 10. The CDR3 totals 17 residues. Germline CDR1 is SGHRS and CDR2 is YFSETQ. This CDR3 reads CASSLRSRAGNYNEQFF. The CDR3 nucleotides are TGCGCCAGCAGCTTGCGCTCGAGAGCGGGAAACTACAATGAGCAGTTCTTC. Full variable domain (rest looked up from reference TRBV5-1 and TRBJ2-1): KAGVTQTPRYLIKTRGQQVTLSCSPISGHRSVSWYQQTPGQGLQFLFEYFSETQRNKGNFPGRFSGRQFSNSRSEMNVSTLELGDSALYLCASSLRSRAGNYNEQFFGPGTRLTVL.

About this clonotype itself: A much larger clone differs from this one at a single base, so this may be a read error. The V call is TRBV29-1, the J call TRBJ2-1; 7 bases match TRBD2. CDR3 length equals 15 residues. Germline V gives CDR1 SQVTM, CDR2 ANQGSEA. The CDR3 is CNVEDGLAAYNEQFF. In DNA, the CDR3 is TGCAACGTTGAAGATGGTCTAGCGGCCTACAATGAGCAGTTCTTC.

This clonotype has only a few counts. This rearrangement joins TRBV12-3 or TRBV12-4 to TRBJ2-4; D uncertain. The J call may be in error: the DNA end matches TRBJ2-5 better. The length of the CDR3 is 16 residues. The CDR3 DNA reads as TGTGCCAGCAGTTTAGCGGCCACCCCCTTCCGTGGGACCCAGTACTTC. Encoded protein: CASSLAATPFRGTQYF.

The chain has TRBV6-1 and TRBJ2-1; 9 bases fit TRBD2. The CDR3 totals 14 residues. Germline CDR1 is MNHNS and CDR2 is SASEGT. J was trimmed by 6 bases and V by 4 bases; bases with no gene match: 4. The CDR3 sequence: CASSGAGGPNEQFF. Here the CDR3 DNA reads TGTGCCAGCAGTGGAGCGGGGGGCCCCAATGAGCAGTTCTTC.

This clonotype has a handful of counts. The chain recombines TRBV20-1 with TRBJ1-4; 9 nucleotides line up with TRBD1. Germline values: CDR1 DFQATT, CDR2 SNEGSKA (reference sequence). This CDR3 contains 15 residues. Trimming cost V 1 base and J 5 bases; bases outside gene matches: 5. The CDR3 region is CSARVPGTGNEKLFF. In nucleotides, the CDR3 is TGCAGTGCTAGAGTCCCCGGGACAGGGAATGAAAAACTGTTTTTT.

The V and J genes are TRBV5-1 and TRBJ2-5, with 8 bases matching TRBD1. Germline V gene data show CDR1 as SGHRS and CDR2 as YFSETQ. The CDR3 loop spans 16 amino acids. The V and J ends lost 4 bases and 1 base, in that order; junction bases with no gene match: 9. The CDR3 sequence: CASSGSPGQGQETQYF. Written as DNA, the CDR3 is TGCGCCAGCAGCGGATCTCCCGGACAGGGCCAAGAGACCCAGTACTTC.

The rearrangement joins TRBV6-1 to TRBJ2-1, with a possible D match to TRBD2 (5 bases). V was pared by 5 bases and J by 0 bases, with 14 bases between. The CDR3 runs to 16 residues. Germline V gene sequence: CDR1 MNHNS, CDR2 SASEGT. The CDR3, as DNA: TGTGCCAGCAGTACATTAGCGTTGAGCTCCTACAATGAGCAGTTCTTC. This encodes CASSTLALSSYNEQFF.

There are a few counts of this clonotype. The chain joins TRBV9 to TRBJ1-6; the match to TRBD1 covers 7 bases. V dropped 1 base and J dropped 9; count of bases not matched to a gene: 4. This CDR3 has 14 residues. Germline-derived CDR1 and CDR2 are SGDLS and YYNGEE. The DNA for the CDR3 is TGTGCCAGCAGCGTATCAGGGGGTGGTTCACCCCTCCACTTT. Its translation: CASSVSGGGSPLHF. Full variable domain (remainder filled in from reference TRBV9 and TRBJ1-6): DSGVTQTPKHLITATGQRVTLRCSPRSGDLSVYWYQQSLDQGLQFLIQYYNGEERAKGNILERFSAQQFPDLHSELNLSSLELGDSALYFCASSVSGGGSPLHFGNGTRLTVT.